This T cell receptor beta chain was profiled in a study of T cells in Graves' hyperthyroidism and ophthalmopathy. Amplified TCR beta CDR3 regions derived from RNA transcripts. HTBI primers were employed in a first-round RT-PCR of the TCR CDR3. Using its own MiXCR run on the multiplex PCR reads, TCRdb lists one record per CDR3 protein. The data contain 800,000 or so distinct CDR3 sequences, 38% of them singletons. Patients aged 18 to 65 with hyperthyroidism were newly diagnosed, with duration under 2 months. Per the germline V gene, CDR1 is SNHLY and CDR2 is FYNNEI. CDR3 length: 14 amino acids. With 5 bases removed from V and 4 bases from J, the gap between germline ends came to 12 bases.

The material sequenced was blood. The V gene is TRBV2, the J gene TRBJ1-5, with D uncertain. This receptor was identified in a young man with Graves' hyperthyroidism. CDR3 sequence reads: CASSYGPTNQPQHF. CDR3 in DNA: TGTGCCAGCAGTTACGGGCCGACTAATCAGCCCCAGCATTTT.